This T cell receptor beta chain came from a study of PD-1 blockade in classical Hodgkin lymphoma. Whole-study context: Intravenous infusions of nivolumab 3 mg/kg reached patients every 2 weeks. Overall study findings and caveats: Sources of repertoire differences remain undefined, possibly disease activity or prior therapy.

Turning to this clone: Its antigen is still unknown.

The CDR3 totals 14 residues. Per the germline V gene, CDR1 is SGHAT and CDR2 is FQNNGV. Germline trimming cut 5 bases from V and 2 bases from J; bases unmatched to any gene: 4. Specified time point: cycle 4 day 1 (C4D1), after more than five weeks of nivolumab. Following autologous stem cell transplantation, relapse occurred in every patient, and exposure to brentuximab vedotin varied. Measured with immunoSEQ multiplex PCR; TCRdb has only the in-frame clones, and not every one. This sample has under 130,000 clones, with about nine tenths found just once. The source of this sequence is a human donor with classical Hodgkin lymphoma. This specimen was peripheral blood mononuclear cells (PBMCs), taken before the fourth cycle of nivolumab. The chain employs TRBV11-2 and TRBJ2-7; 9 nucleotides agree with TRBD1. CDR3 region: CASSETGGPYEQYF. The CDR3 nucleotides read TGTGCCAGCAGCGAAACAGGGGGCCCCTACGAGCAGTACTTC.